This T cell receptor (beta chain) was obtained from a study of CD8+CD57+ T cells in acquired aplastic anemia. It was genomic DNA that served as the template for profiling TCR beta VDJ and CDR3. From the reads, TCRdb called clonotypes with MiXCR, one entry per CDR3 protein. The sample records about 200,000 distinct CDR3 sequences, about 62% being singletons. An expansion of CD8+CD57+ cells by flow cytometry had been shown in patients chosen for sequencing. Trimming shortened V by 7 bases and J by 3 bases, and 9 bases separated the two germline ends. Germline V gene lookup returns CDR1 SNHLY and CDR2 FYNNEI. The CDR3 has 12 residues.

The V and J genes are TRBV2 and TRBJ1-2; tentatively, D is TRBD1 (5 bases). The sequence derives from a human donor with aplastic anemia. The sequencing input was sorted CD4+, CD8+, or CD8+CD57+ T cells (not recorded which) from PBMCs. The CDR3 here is CASKTEYYGYTF. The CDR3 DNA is TGTGCCAGCAAGACAGAATACTATGGCTACACCTTC.